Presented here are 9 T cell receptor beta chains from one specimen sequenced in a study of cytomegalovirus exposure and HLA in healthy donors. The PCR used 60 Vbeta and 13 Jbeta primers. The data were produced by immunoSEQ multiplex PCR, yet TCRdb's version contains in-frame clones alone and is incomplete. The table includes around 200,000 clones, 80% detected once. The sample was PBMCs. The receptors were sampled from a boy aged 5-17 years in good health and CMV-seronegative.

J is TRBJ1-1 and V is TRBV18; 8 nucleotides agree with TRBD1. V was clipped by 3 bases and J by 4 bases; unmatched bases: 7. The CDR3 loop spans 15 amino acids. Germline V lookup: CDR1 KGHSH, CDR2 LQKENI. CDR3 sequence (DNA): TGTGCCAGCTCACCGGACAGGGTGTGGGGCACTGAAGCTTTCTTT. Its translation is CASSPDRVWGTEAFF.

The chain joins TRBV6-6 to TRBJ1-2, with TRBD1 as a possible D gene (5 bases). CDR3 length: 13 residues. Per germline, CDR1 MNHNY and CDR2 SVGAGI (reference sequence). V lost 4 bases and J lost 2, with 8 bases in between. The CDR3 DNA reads TGTGCCAGCAGTTCAGACAGAAACTATGGCTACACCTTC. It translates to CASSSDRNYGYTF.

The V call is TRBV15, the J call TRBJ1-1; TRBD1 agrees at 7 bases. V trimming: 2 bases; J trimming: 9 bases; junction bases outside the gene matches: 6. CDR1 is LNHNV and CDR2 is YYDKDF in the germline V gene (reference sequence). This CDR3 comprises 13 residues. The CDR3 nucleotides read TGTGCCACCAGCAGAACGACAGGGAGGAAAGCTTTCTTT. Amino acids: CATSRTTGRKAFF.

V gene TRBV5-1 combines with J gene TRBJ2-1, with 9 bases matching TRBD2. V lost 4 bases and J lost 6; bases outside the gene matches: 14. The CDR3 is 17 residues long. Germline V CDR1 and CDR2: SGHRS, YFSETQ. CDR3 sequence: CASSLGSWRTSANEQFF. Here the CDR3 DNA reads TGCGCCAGCAGCCTAGGATCCTGGAGGACTAGCGCCAATGAGCAGTTCTTC.

CDR3 DNA sequence: TGTGCCAGCAGCCGCCCAGGGTATGGCTACACCTTC. Amino acid sequence: CASSRPGYGYTF. The V call is TRBV6-6, the J call TRBJ1-2; D might be TRBD1 (5 bases). Germline V lookup: CDR1 MNHNY, CDR2 SVGAGI (reference sequence). The CDR3 runs 12 residues. Trimming shortened V by 6 bases and J by 5 bases, and 10 bases separated the two germline ends.

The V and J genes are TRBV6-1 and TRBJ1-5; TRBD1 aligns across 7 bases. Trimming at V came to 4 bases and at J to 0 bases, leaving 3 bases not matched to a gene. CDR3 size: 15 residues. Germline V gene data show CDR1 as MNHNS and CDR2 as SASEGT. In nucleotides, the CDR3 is TGTGCCAGCAGTGCCTACAGGGGTAGCAATCAGCCCCAGCATTTT. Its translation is CASSAYRGSNQPQHF.

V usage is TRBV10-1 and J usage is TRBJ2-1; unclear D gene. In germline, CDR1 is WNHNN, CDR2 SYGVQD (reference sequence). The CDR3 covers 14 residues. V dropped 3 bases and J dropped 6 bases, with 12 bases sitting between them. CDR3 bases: TGCGCCAGCAGTGAAGTTGAGGATCGCAATGAGCAGTTCTTC. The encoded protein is CASSEVEDRNEQFF.

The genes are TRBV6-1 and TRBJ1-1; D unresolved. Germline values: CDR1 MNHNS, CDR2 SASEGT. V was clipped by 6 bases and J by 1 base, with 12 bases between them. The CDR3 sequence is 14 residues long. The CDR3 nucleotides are TGTGCCAGCAGCCTGTTTCCAGGGAACACTGAAGCTTTCTTT. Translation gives CASSLFPGNTEAFF.

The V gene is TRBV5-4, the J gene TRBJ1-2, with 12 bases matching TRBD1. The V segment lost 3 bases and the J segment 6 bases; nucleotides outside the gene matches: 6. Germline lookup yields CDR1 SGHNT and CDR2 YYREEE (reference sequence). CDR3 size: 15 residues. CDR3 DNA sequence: TGTGCCAGCAGCTGGGGGACAGGGGGCGCCGATGGCTACACCTTC. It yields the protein CASSWGTGGADGYTF.